This paragraph reports one T cell receptor beta chain. Its specific antigen is unknown. Qualities for individual bases were not recorded, and no much larger clone is one base off. The data stem from a study of cytomegalovirus exposure and HLA in healthy donors listed by TCRdb under 2017. About the investigation overall: In an earlier analysis of 450 to 750 of the donors, 276 Gb of sequence data and roughly 100 million unique TCR beta sequences from some 170 million T cells were reported. Using immunosequencing, the study profiled T cell repertoires from roughly 650 subjects and related those repertoires to cytomegalovirus serostatus. The study aimed to test whether signatures of past pathogen exposure could be identified by cataloging public T cell receptors. Among the roughly 390 genotyped donors, 81% belonged to the genetic ancestry cluster associated with self-reported Caucasian donors. Across about 380 genotyped donors of the cohort, an average of about 240,000 unique TCR beta nucleotide sequences per donor were sequenced, and 15% to 20% of those sequences were non-productive. All discovery cohort repertoires had been generated on a single sequencing platform. A separate validation cohort of 90 to 150 different subjects was used in addition to the roughly 620-subject first cohort. HLA typing included class I and class II loci at four-digit resolution. In a later genetic analysis, genome-wide SNP genotypes for about 55% of the roughly 700 donors were used, and that subset was treated as a discovery cohort. Five DR-DQ haplotypes were handled as single units for association and clustering, since linkage in the cohort was strong. The number of typed donors differed by locus: about 620-630 for A, B, C, DRB1 and DQB1; approximately 520 for DQA1; 606 for DPA1; and roughly 450 for DPB1. About 300 gigabases of sequencing data and 70 million to 100 million unique TCR sequences were included in an early release covering 550 to 650 HLA-typed donors. Alongside the repertoire data, information on donor age, sex, ethnicity and CMV serostatus was compiled. To predict cytomegalovirus infection status, the study brought together high-throughput TCR immunosequencing, statistical association of individual TCRs with disease status, and machine learning. In an earlier analysis of 587 of the donors, high-throughput TCR beta sequencing was used to judge whether each TCR beta V gene segment behaved as functional or pseudogenic. Rather than drawing on any new phenotypic data, the later analysis identified candidate immune exposures from TCR beta sequences and the way those sequences occurred across donors. A later analysis re-examined previously published TCR beta repertoires from 600 to 700 donors and added high-resolution HLA genotyping to investigate patterns of TCR occurrence.

Beyond this particular receptor, the publication reports: At a false discovery rate of 0.05, a later analysis linked under 20,000 TCR beta sequences to specific HLA alleles. Linkage disequilibrium might explain the correlated functional status among segregating V segments, but an unknown experimental factor could not be excluded. In the study, some 160 TCR beta chains were listed as associated with cytomegalovirus. A further reported finding was that TCR beta sequences accurately predicted the HLA-A and HLA-B alleles for most subjects in the first cohort. A cluster of highly shared sequence variants was judged likely to be a technical artifact of the sequencing pipeline. In a later analysis, TCR association rates were found to vary across HLA loci, with the most associated TCRs seen for DRB1 alleles and the fewest for HLA-C alleles. V-gene and J-gene trimming of TCR beta chains was associated with a missense DCLRE1C variant in a later genetic analysis, and the association was replicated in an independent cohort. In a later analysis, HLA-associated TCR beta chains showed more clonal expansion and lower generation probabilities than non-associated chains that were equally common. HLA typing was unavailable for some donors at each locus, so association tests used only the typed subset. The only immune exposure information available for the cohort was CMV serostatus. Compared with the approximately 600-donor mean, donors in an Asian-associated ancestry cluster had fewer N-insertions in productive TCRs, according to a later genetic analysis. The earlier analysis of 587 of the donors excluded over 15 rarely observed V segments, including chromosome 9 orphons, because counts were too low. The authors suggested that the approach could potentially be extended to other disease states and immunological phenotypes. In vitro tests confirmed that a few of the cytomegalovirus-associated TCR beta chains recognize cytomegalovirus antigens. According to a later analysis, most CMV-associated TCR beta chains appeared to be HLA-restricted, and the HLA associations seemed to be driven largely by CMV exposure. A later analysis reported that several top co-occurrence clusters appeared linked to parvovirus B19, influenza, CMV and Epstein-Barr virus. This cohort had only TCR beta chains sequenced, and the lack of alpha or paired-chain data limited which features could be detected. An earlier analysis of around 600 of the donors showed that most TCR beta V segments appeared in productive rearrangements either about 87% or about 30% of the time, which broadly matched IMGT annotations. Most TCR sequences were seen in very few donors, while some public TCRs were found in many individuals. Because the 87-base-pair reads could not distinguish some IMGT-functional V segments, including TRBV6-2 and TRBV6-3, those segments were excluded. The classifier was reported to diagnose cytomegalovirus status with high specificity and sensitivity in both the original and validation cohorts. Presence/absence analyses assumed roughly uniform sequencing depth across donors, an assumption that may not hold. Strong co-occurrence of HLA alleles, especially DR and DQ, made assigning TCR associations to individual alleles difficult.

The cohort comprised around 690 healthy bone marrow donors. Cohort members were all nominally healthy when sampled, although unrecorded immune exposures were likely present. The donor tested CMV seronegative, placing the donor among the 352 seronegative members of the cohort. Each donor provided a peripheral blood sample, and peripheral blood mononuclear cells were used for TCR beta sequencing. The Qiagen DNeasy Blood Extraction Kit was used to extract genomic DNA from the blood cell samples. As encoded in the germline V gene (reference sequence), CDR1 is SEHNR while CDR2 is FQNEAQ. Trimmed from V: 7 bases; trimmed from J: 5 bases; junction bases lacking a gene match: 6. The CDR3 starts with the cysteine, ends with the phenylalanine, and has 14 residues. Of all the DNA, just the CDR3 is kept, 42 bases in frame from base 1. The receptor library was made with the immunoSEQ multiplex PCR assay. The multiplex PCR relied on a mix of 60 forward primers for TCR Vbeta segments and 13 reverse primers for TCR Jbeta segments. The CDR3 region of rearranged TCR beta genes was amplified from genomic DNA with a multiplex PCR assay. The Illumina HiSeq System was used to sequence the amplified TCR beta libraries as 87-base-pair reads. The source study handled its data this way. A later analysis counted around 72 million unique TCR beta chains across the 666 repertoires, and some 11 million of these chains were shared by at least two donors. To remove PCR and sequencing errors, raw reads were error-corrected and collapsed into unique sequences using a nearest-neighbor algorithm that merged closely related sequences. Alignment of CDR3 sequences to IMGT reference sequences was used to assign V, D and J gene segments. For a sequence to be retained, a match of at least six nucleotides was required to both a V gene segment and a J gene segment. Rearrangements were classified as productive when the CDR3 lacked stop codons and remained in frame with V and J, and all other rearrangements were classified as non-productive. CDR3 was defined by IMGT convention, running from the second conserved V-encoded cysteine to the conserved J-encoded phenylalanine. In an earlier analysis of around 540 of the donors, sequences lacking an unambiguous match to a single V gene segment were excluded. In an earlier analysis of 587 of the donors, V segments were called functional above 56.7% productive rearrangements and were called segregating when the between-donor standard deviation exceeded 5%. A statistical classification framework was developed to diagnose cytomegalovirus status using the catalog of TCR beta chain sequences. V and J gene assignment, in a later analysis, came from comparing TCR nucleotide sequences with IMGT/GENE-DB human TR gene sequences. In a later analysis, CDR3 sequences and most-parsimonious VDJ recombination scenarios were assigned using the TCRdist pipeline. In a later analysis, each TCR beta chain was defined by its CDR3 amino acid sequence together with its V-gene family, and reads without a unique V-gene family were excluded. To address suspected cross-contamination and a sequencing artifact, a later analysis removed under 600 highly shared, low-generation-probability nucleotide sequences. A later analysis calculated a clonal expansion index for each public chain from normalized within-repertoire ranks of inferred template counts. A later analysis computed generation probabilities with a VDJ recombination model fitted to out-of-frame rearrangements, and checked the results against IGoR. In a later analysis, hypergeometric tests were used to score TCR-TCR, TCR-HLA and TCR-CMV co-occurrence, with a repertoire-size bias correction applied to TCR pairs. To estimate false discovery rates, a later analysis permuted the HLA or CMV assignments 20 times. In a later analysis, co-occurring TCRs were grouped with DBSCAN, and TCRdist sequence similarity was added when clustering was performed within HLA-allele-positive subsets. Repertoires with fewer than 30,000 or more than 120,000 public chains, plus five repertoires with anomalous nucleotide sharing, were excluded from co-occurrence clustering. TCRdb retrieved this table from immuneACCESS and kept in-frame rearrangements only. Not all clones are present; in checked studies, unresolved V genes account for under half, and no reason is known for the remainder. The V and J calls and clone size are taken from that table; D and trimming were inferred from the DNA. Present in this sample are approximately 180,000 clones, about four fifths of which were seen just once. The ten most abundant clones make up approximately 1.8% of the sample.

The TCR sequence derives from a man aged 18-30 years in good health and CMV-seronegative. The material sequenced was PBMCs. In this chain, TRBV7-9 is recombined with TRBJ2-3, and 10 junctional nucleotides match TRBD2. The CDR3 protein sequence reads: CASTGTSVLDTQYF. The bases read TGTGCCAGCACCGGGACTAGCGTTCTAGATACGCAGTATTTT.